This T cell receptor beta chain derives from a study of glioma-infiltrating T cells. TCR alpha and beta CDR3 regions were amplified from RNA using iRepertoire nested multiplex PCR. In TCRdb, the multiplex PCR reads were re-called with MiXCR into one record per CDR3 protein. The sample holds fewer than 90,000 distinct CDR3 sequences, about 25% seen once. V lost 2 bases, J lost 7 bases, and 7 bases stayed unmatched. This CDR3 comprises 15 residues. Germline lookup yields CDR1 LNHNV and CDR2 YYDKDF (reference sequence). In this sample, this clonotype turned up many times. The receptor was isolated from a human donor with low-grade glioma or glioblastoma, undergoing nonglioma brain surgery, or in good health (not recorded which). The J gene is TRBJ1-5, the V gene TRBV15; the match to TRBD1 covers 8 bases. The sequenced sample consisted of glioma tissue, nonneoplastic brain tissue, or PBMCs (not recorded which). The CDR3 sequence is CATSRRTGLQQPQHF. The CDR3 nucleotides read TGTGCCACCAGCAGAAGGACAGGGTTACAGCAGCCCCAGCATTTT.